The next 5 T cell receptor beta chains were all read from a single sample in a study of early T cells in non-severe SARS-CoV-2 infection. MiXCR, applied by TCRdb to the 5' RACE reads, yields one record per CDR3 protein. The data hold under 70,000 distinct CDR3 sequences, with less than 5.5% observed a single time. Sample: whole blood. Receptor source: an adult who was a healthcare worker with PCR-confirmed SARS-CoV-2 infection or an uninfected control (not recorded which).

This clonotype was seen repeatedly, ten times or more. V gene TRBV20-1 combines with J gene TRBJ2-2; 14 bases match TRBD2. The ends lost 2 bases at V and 7 bases at J; junction bases unmatched: 15. This CDR3 has 19 amino acids. Germline lookup yields CDR1 DFQATT and CDR2 SNEGSKA (reference sequence). Written as DNA, the CDR3 is TGCAGTGCTAGATTCCCCGAGACTAGCGGGGGGGCGAGGATCGGGGAGCTGTTTTTT. Translated: CSARFPETSGGARIGELFF.

This clonotype was found many times. The chain couples TRBV7-3 to TRBJ2-3, with 12 bases fitting TRBD2. Looked up from germline, CDR1 is SGHTA and CDR2 is FQGTGA. The V gene end was trimmed by 5 bases and the J gene end by 2 bases; junction bases not matched to a gene: 8. This CDR3 has 17 amino acids. This CDR3 reads CASSPRTSGTFTDTQYF. DNA of the CDR3: TGTGCCAGCAGCCCGCGGACTAGCGGGACGTTCACAGATACGCAGTATTTT.

This clonotype came up many times. This chain uses TRBV10-3 with TRBJ2-1; D unclear. The V gene lost 10 bases and the J gene lost 2 bases, with 6 bases spanning the gap. Germline-derived CDR1 and CDR2 are ENHRY and SYGVKD. The CDR3 runs 11 residues. The CDR3 bases are TGTGCCACCATCGCCTACAATGAGCAGTTCTTC. It is translated as CATIAYNEQFF.

This clonotype has only a few counts. The chain combines TRBV6-2 or TRBV6-3 with TRBJ2-5; D is possibly TRBD1 or TRBD2 (5 bases each). V gave up 2 bases and J gave up 4 bases, with 5 bases separating them. Germline CDR1 and CDR2: MNHEY and SVGEGT. This CDR3 region has 12 residues. The CDR3 sequence is CASSYGGETQYF. CDR3 DNA sequence: TGTGCCAGCAGTTACGGGGGAGAGACCCAGTACTTC.

CDR3 in amino acids: CASSTRQGNGGYTF. The CDR3 bases are TGTGCCAGCAGTACCCGACAGGGCAACGGGGGCTACACCTTC. The chain combines TRBV27 with TRBJ1-2, with TRBD1 matching over 7 bases. The CDR3 contains 14 residues. V lost 5 bases and J lost 8; bases outside the gene matches: 11. Germline V gene sequence: CDR1 MNHEY, CDR2 SMNVEV (reference sequence).